The subject of this entry is one T cell receptor (beta chain). Its specific antigen is unknown. No much larger clone exists at a distance of one base, and base qualities are not known. This sample is drawn from a study of blood T cell repertoires in COVID-19 (TCRdb year 2020). Concerning the study at large: The collaborator samples originated in the United States, Italy and Spain and spanned the acute and convalescent phases of COVID-19. The material from the prospective study consisted of cDNA or gDNA derived from T cells, B-cell-depleted T cells, or PBMCs. The dataset comprised deeply sampled blood TCRbeta repertoires from subjects exposed to, actively infected with, or recovered from COVID-19. The repertoires were released in a freely available public database intended as a resource for research on the immune response to SARS-CoV-2. The samples were drawn from the first 160 participants of the ongoing ImmuneRACE study and from some 1,300 subjects provided by 6 global collaborators. Nearly every sample came with metadata listing a de-identified subject ID, COVID-19 status, age in years and sex. Where HLA class I and class II types were available, the types were taken from metadata supplied by the sample provider, not from assay-based typing.

What the study reported, not specific to this receptor: The amount of clinical and demographic metadata varied by source and participant and was provided uncurated.

TCRbeta CDR3 regions were amplified from genomic DNA using the immunoSEQ Assay, a bias-controlled multiplex PCR. The original methods were these. The number of nucleated cells in each sample was estimated from the amplification of reference gene primers within the assay. To quantify the absolute abundance of each unique TCRbeta CDR3 rearrangement, sequence reads were collapsed and filtered. Productive Simpson clonality was computed per sample as the square root of Simpson's diversity index over productive rearrangements. Imported from immuneACCESS, the table was reduced by TCRdb to in-frame sequences with V and J called. These copies leave out some clones; in studies compared against another copy, an unresolved V gene accounts for under half, and the cause of the remainder is not known. For V, J and clone size, that table is used; D and trimming come from the DNA. The sample profile shows 200,000 to 250,000 clones; under 90% of them were found once. Less than 2% of the sample is in the top ten clones.

V is reduced by 4 bases and J by 0 bases, leaving a spacing of 10 bases between them. Including cysteine and phenylalanine, the CDR3 has 15 amino acids. CDR3 DNA is the only sequence kept; it has 45 bases, read in frame from the first base. Based on the germline V gene, the CDR1 and CDR2 sequences are SGHRS and YFSETQ. Participants in the prospective study were enrolled through a virtual design, were aged about 18 to 90 years, and lived in 20 to 30 United States geographic areas. To assign participants to cohorts, the prospective study relied on clinical history that participants themselves reported in a screening survey and a study questionnaire. Recovered participants in ImmuneRACE Cohort 3 were defined by two consecutive negative NP/OP PCR tests, clearance by a healthcare professional, or resolution of symptoms. Mobile phlebotomists in the prospective study collected whole blood, serum and a nasopharyngeal or oropharyngeal swab from every participant. Participants in the prospective study had the option to provide additional blood draws and questionnaires over an approximately 2-month period. Before DNA extraction, prospective study blood samples were shipped either frozen or at room temperature.

The chain is assembled from TRBV5-1 and TRBJ2-2; the best D guess is TRBD1, with 5 bases matching. This sequence was found in a man aged 55-75 years who had recovered from COVID-19. Sequencing was performed on PBMCs or T cells enriched from blood (not recorded which). The nucleotide sequence is TGCGCCAGCAGCCCGGACACCGCGAACACCGGGGAGCTGTTTTTT. Its protein reads: CASSPDTANTGELFF.